The T cell receptor beta chain described here comes from a study of radiotherapy plus CTLA-4 blockade in lung cancer. Background on the study: An objective response was seen in 15% to 20% of patients, and disease control in about 30%. Whole-study results and caveats: The study found tumor-derived TCR clones expanded in blood after radiotherapy plus ipilimumab. Dynamics of early blood T cell clones, together with interferon-beta, were reportedly the best predictors of response.

Some clones are missing from TCRdb's copy, which holds only in-frame ones; the method was immunoSEQ multiplex PCR. The sample has fewer than 100,000 clones, more than 60% seen once; the top ten hold 22%. The CDR3 runs to 13 residues. The V and J ends lost 4 bases and 5 bases respectively, with 9 bases between them. CDR1 and CDR2 from the germline V gene are MNHEY and SMNVEV (reference sequence). A note on this clone: What it binds is unknown.

This receptor was taken from a human donor with non-small cell lung cancer whose response to radiotherapy plus ipilimumab could not be evaluated. Some clones in this sample may be carry-over from other donors' samples. Here the sequenced sample was peripheral blood, taken from a patient treated with radiotherapy plus ipilimumab. The rearrangement joins TRBV27 to TRBJ1-5; tentatively, D is TRBD1 (5 bases). CDR3 nucleotide sequence: TGTGCCAGCAGTTCGGACATCTATCAGCCCCAGCATTTT. The encoded protein is CASSSDIYQPQHF.